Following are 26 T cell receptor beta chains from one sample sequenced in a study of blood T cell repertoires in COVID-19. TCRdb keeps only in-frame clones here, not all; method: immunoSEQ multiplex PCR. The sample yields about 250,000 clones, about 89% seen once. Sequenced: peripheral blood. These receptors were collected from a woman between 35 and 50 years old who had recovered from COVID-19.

The CDR3 DNA reads as TGCGCCAGCAGCTTGGCGGGAGGACGCACAGATACGCAGTATTTT. Protein: CASSLAGGRTDTQYF. The chain combines TRBV5-1 with TRBJ2-3; 7 nucleotides line up with TRBD2. Unmatched junction bases numbered 2, after V lost 0 bases and J lost 1 base. The CDR3 covers 15 residues. Germline loops: CDR1 SGHRS, CDR2 YFSETQ.

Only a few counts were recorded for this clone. CDR3 sequence: CASSQDPALGQLAYGYTF. The CDR3 DNA reads TGTGCCAGCAGCCAAGATCCGGCGTTAGGACAGCTAGCCTATGGCTACACCTTC. The chain has TRBV4-2 and TRBJ1-2, with D possibly being TRBD1 (6 bases). The V and J ends lost 0 bases and 4 bases respectively, with 21 bases between them. The germline CDR1 and CDR2 sequences are LGHNA and YNFKEQ. This CDR3 contains 18 residues.

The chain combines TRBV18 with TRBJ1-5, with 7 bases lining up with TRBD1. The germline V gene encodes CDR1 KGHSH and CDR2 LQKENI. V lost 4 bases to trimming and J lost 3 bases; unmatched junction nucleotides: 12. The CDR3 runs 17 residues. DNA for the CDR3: TGTGCCAGCTCACGTACATCCCCGGACAGGTTCAATCAGCCCCAGCATTTT. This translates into CASSRTSPDRFNQPQHF.

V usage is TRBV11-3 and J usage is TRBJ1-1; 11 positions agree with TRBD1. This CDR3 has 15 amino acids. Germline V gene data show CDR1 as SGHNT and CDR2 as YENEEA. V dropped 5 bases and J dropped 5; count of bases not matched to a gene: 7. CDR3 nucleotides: TGTGCCAGCAGCGGACAGGGGGCTCTGGGGACTGAAGCTTTCTTT. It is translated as CASSGQGALGTEAFF.

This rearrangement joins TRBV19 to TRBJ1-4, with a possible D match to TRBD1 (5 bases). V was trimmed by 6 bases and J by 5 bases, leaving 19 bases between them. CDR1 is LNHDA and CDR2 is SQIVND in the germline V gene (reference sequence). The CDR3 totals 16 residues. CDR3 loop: CASRKGAIGENEKLFF. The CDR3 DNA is TGTGCCAGTAGAAAAGGGGCGATTGGAGAGAATGAAAAACTGTTTTTT.

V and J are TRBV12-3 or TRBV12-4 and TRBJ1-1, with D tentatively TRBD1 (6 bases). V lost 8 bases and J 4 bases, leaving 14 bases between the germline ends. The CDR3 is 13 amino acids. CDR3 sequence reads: CASGVQGSTEAFF. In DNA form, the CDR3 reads TGTGCCAGCGGCGTACAGGGTAGCACTGAAGCTTTCTTT.

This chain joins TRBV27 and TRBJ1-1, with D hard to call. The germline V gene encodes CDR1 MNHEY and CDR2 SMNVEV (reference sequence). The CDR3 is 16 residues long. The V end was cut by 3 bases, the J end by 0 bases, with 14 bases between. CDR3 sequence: CASSFPLSTVNTEAFF. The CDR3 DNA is TGTGCCAGCAGTTTCCCCCTATCAACAGTGAACACTGAAGCTTTCTTT.

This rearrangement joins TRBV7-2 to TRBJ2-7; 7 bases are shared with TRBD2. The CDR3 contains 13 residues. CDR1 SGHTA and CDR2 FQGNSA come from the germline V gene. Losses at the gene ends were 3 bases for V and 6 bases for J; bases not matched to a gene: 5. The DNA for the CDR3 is TGTGCCAGCAGCTTGGAGCGGGGCGTCGAGCAGTACTTC. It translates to CASSLERGVEQYF.

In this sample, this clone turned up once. This CDR3 is CASSFSDRDNYGYTF. The CDR3 bases are TGTGCCAGCAGTTTCTCGGACAGGGACAACTATGGCTACACCTTC. J is TRBJ1-2 and V is TRBV28, with TRBD1 identical over 8 bases. Germline trimming cut 3 bases from V and 2 bases from J; bases unmatched to any gene: 5. This CDR3 contains 15 residues. Germline CDR1 reads MDHEN; CDR2 reads SYDVKM.

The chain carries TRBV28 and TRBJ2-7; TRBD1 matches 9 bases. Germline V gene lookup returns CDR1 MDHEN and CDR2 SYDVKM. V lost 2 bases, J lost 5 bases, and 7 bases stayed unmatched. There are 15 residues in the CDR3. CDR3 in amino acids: CASSLRNTGGDEQYF. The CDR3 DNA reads TGTGCCAGCAGTTTACGGAATACAGGGGGCGACGAGCAGTACTTC.

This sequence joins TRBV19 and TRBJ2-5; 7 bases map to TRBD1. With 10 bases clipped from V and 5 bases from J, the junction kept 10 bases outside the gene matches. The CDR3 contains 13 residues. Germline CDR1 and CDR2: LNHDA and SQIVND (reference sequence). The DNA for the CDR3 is TGTGCCACCGGGGAAGGGGGCGCGGAGACCCAGTACTTC. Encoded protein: CATGEGGAETQYF.

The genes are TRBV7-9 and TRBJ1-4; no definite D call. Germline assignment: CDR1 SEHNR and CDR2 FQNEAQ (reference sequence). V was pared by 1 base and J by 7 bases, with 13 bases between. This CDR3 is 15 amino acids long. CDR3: CASSLEGGGSEKLFF. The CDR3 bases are TGTGCCAGCAGCTTAGAGGGCGGCGGGTCTGAAAAACTGTTTTTT.

The CDR3 reads CASSLRRDSSNEKLFF. CDR3 DNA sequence: TGTGCCAGCAGCTTACGCCGGGACAGCTCTAATGAAAAACTGTTTTTT. This chain joins TRBV11-1 and TRBJ1-4; 7 nucleotides line up with TRBD1. V trimming: 2 bases; J trimming: 3 bases; junction bases outside the gene matches: 6. The CDR3 runs to 16 residues. The germline V gene has CDR1 SGHAT and CDR2 FQDESV (reference sequence). Full variable domain (outside the CDR3, taken from reference TRBV11-1 and TRBJ1-4): EAEVAQSPRYKITEKSQAVAFWCDPISGHATLYWYRQILGQGPELLVQFQDESVVDDSQLPKDRFSAERLKGVDSTLKIQPAELGDSAMYLCASSLRRDSSNEKLFFGSGTQLSVL.

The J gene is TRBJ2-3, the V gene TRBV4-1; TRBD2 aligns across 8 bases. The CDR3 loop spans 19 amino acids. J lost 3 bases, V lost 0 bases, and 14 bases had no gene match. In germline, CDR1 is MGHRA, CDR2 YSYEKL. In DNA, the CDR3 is TGCGCCAGCAGCCAAGATCCCCACAAGCGGGAGAAGATTACAGATACGCAGTATTTT. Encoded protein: CASSQDPHKREKITDTQYF.

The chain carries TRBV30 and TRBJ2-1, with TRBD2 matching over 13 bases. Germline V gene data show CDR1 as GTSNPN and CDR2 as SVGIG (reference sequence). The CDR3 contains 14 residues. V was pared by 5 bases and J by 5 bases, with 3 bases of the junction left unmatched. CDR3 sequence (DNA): TGTGCCTGGGGACTAGCGGGAGTACACAATGAGCAGTTCTTC. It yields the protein CAWGLAGVHNEQFF.

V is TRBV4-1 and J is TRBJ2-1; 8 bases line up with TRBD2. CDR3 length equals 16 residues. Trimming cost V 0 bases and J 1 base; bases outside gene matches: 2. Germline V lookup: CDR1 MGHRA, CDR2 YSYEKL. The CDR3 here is CASSQDPGGSYNEQFF. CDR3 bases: TGCGCCAGCAGCCAAGATCCGGGGGGGTCCTACAATGAGCAGTTCTTC.

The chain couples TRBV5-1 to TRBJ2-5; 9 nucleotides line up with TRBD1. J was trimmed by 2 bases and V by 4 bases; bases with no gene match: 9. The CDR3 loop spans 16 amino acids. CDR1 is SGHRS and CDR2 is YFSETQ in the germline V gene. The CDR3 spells CASSLTTGQGQETQYF. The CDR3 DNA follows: TGCGCCAGCAGCCTGACCACGGGACAGGGACAAGAGACCCAGTACTTC.

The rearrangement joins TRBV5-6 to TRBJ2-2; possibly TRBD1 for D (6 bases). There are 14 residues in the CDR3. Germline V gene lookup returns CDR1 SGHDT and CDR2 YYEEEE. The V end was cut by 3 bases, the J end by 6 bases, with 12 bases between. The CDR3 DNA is TGTGCCAGCAGCTCTGGCGCAGGGGCCGGGGAGCTGTTTTTT. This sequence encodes CASSSGAGAGELFF.

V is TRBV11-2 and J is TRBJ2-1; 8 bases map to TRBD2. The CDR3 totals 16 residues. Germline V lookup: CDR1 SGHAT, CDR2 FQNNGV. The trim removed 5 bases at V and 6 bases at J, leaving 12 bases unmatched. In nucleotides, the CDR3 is TGTGCCAGCAGCCCCATGGTTGTTAGCGGGGTCAATGAGCAGTTCTTC. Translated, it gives CASSPMVVSGVNEQFF.

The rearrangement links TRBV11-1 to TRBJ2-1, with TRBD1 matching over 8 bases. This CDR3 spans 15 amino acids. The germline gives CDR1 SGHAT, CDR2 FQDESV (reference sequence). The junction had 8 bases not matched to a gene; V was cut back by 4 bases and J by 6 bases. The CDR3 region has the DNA TGTGCCAGCAGCTCCCGGGACAGGTGGGGCAATGAGCAGTTCTTC. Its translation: CASSSRDRWGNEQFF.

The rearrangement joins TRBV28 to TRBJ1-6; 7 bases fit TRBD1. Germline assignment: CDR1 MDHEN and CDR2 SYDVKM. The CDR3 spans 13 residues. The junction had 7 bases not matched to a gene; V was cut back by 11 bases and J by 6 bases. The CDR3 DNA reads TGTGCCCACCGGACAGGTTCTAATTCACCCCTCCACTTT. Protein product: CAHRTGSNSPLHF.

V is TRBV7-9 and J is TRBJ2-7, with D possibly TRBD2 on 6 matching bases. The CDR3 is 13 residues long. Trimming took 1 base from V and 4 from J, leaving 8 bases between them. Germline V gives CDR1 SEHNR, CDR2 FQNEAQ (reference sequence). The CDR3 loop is CASSLVGGYEQYF. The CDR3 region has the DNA TGTGCCAGCAGCTTAGTAGGAGGGTACGAGCAGTACTTC.

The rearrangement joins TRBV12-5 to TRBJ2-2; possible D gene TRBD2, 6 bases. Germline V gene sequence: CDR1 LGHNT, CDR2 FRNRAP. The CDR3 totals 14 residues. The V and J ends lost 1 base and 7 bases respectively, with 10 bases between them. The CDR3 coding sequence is TGTGCTAGTGGTTTGGCGGGGGTAGGCGGGGAGCTGTTTTTT. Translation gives CASGLAGVGGELFF.

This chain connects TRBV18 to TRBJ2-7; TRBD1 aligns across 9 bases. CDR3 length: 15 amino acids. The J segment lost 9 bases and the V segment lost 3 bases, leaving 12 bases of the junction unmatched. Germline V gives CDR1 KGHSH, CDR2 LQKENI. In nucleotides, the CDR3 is TGTGCCAGCTCACCGACCGGGACAGGGACAACCGGGCAGTACTTC. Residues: CASSPTGTGTTGQYF.

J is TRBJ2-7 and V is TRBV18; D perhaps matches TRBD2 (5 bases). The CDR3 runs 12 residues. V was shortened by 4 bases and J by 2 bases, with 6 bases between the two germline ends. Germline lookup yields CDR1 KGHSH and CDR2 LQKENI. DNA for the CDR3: TGTGCCAGCTCACAGGGAGCCTACGAGCAGTACTTC. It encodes CASSQGAYEQYF.

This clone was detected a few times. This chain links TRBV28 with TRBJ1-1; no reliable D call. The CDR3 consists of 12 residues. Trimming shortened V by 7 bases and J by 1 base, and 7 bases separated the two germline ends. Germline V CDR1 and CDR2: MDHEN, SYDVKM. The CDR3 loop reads CASTEQNTEAFF. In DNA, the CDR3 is TGTGCCAGCACCGAACAGAACACTGAAGCTTTCTTT.